This T cell receptor (beta chain) was found in a study of response to subunit inactivated influenza vaccine. This clonotype appeared a few times. Its specificity is not known. TCRdb re-derived calls from the RT-PCR reads in MiXCR, one entry per CDR3 protein. The sample includes 800,000 or so distinct CDR3 sequences, 21% of them seen just once. The V and J ends lost 9 bases and 2 bases respectively, with 17 bases between them. CDR3 length equals 14 residues. CDR1 MNHEY and CDR2 SVGEGT come from the germline V gene. General study points: Authors suggested few new T cells are recruited by each seasonal influenza vaccination.

The receptor was isolated from a middle-aged man who received an inactivated influenza vaccine. The V call is TRBV6-2 or TRBV6-3, the J call TRBJ2-7; no clear D. The material was PBMCs from blood, obtained about 5 days after vaccination. The CDR3 here is CASNALRIPYEQYF. DNA of the CDR3: TGTGCCAGTAACGCTCTTCGGATCCCCTACGAGCAGTACTTC.